This TCR beta chain was identified in a study of T cell responses to AZD1222 COVID-19 vaccine. The data were produced by immunoSEQ multiplex PCR, yet TCRdb's version contains in-frame clones alone and is incomplete. The top ten hold around 12% of the sample, which has some 120,000 clones, just under 90% seen once. Here the sequenced sample was peripheral blood, taken on day 0 of AZD1222 vaccination. This TCR was sampled from an adult in good health.

The CDR3 region has the DNA TGTGCCAGCTCACCACAGGACTACGGCTACGAGCAGTACTTC. Its protein product is CASSPQDYGYEQYF. This chain joins TRBV18 and TRBJ2-7, with TRBD2 as a possible D gene (6 bases). Germline-derived CDR1 and CDR2 are KGHSH and LQKENI. The V and J ends lost 1 base and 3 bases respectively, with 10 bases between them. The CDR3 is made up of 14 amino acids. The whole variable domain, filled in from reference TRBV18 and TRBJ2-7, reads NAGVMQNPRHLVRRRGQEARLRCSPMKGHSHVYWYRQLPEEGLKFMVYLQKENIIDESGMPKERFSAEFPKEGPSILRIQQVVRGDSAAYFCASSPQDYGYEQYFGPGTRLTVT.